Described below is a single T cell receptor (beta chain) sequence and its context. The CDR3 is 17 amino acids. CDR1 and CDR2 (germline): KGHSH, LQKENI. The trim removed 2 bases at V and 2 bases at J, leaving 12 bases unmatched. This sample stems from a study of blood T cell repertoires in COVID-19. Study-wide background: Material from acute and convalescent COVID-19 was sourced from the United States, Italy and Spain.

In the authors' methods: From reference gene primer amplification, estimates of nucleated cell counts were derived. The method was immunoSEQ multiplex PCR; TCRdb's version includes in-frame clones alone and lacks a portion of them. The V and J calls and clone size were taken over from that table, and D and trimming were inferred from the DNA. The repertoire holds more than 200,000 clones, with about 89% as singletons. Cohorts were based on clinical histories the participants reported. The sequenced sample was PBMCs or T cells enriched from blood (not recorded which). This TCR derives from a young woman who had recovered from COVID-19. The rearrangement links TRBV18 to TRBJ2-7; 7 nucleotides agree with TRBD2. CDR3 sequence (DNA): TGTGCCAGCTCACCAGGACCGGCGGGAGTTCCGGCCTACGAGCAGTACTTC. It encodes CASSPGPAGVPAYEQYF.